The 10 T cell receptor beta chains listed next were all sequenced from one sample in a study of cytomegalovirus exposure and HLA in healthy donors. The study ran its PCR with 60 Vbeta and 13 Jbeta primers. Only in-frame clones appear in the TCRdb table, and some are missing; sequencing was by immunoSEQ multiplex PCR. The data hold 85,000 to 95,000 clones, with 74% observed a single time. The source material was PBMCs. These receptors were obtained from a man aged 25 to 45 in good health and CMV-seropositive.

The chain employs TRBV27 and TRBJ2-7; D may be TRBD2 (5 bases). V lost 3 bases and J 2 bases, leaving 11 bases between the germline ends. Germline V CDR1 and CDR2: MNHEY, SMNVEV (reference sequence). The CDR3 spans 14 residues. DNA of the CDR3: TGTGCCAGCAGTTTTGGGAGCGCAACCTACGAGCAGTACTTC. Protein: CASSFGSATYEQYF.

This CDR3 reads CSVEDLRAQGENEQYF. The CDR3 DNA sequence: TGCAGCGTTGAAGATCTTAGGGCGCAGGGTGAAAACGAGCAGTACTTC. This chain joins TRBV29-1 and TRBJ2-7; TRBD1 is a possible D gene (5 bases). V was trimmed by 0 bases and J by 5 bases, leaving 20 bases between them. Germline CDR1 reads SQVTM; CDR2 reads ANQGSEA. The CDR3 is made up of 16 amino acids.

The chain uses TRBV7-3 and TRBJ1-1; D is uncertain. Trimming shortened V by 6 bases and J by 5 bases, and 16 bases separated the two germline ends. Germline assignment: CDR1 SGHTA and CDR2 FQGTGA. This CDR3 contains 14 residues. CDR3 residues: CASRLEVLSTEAFF. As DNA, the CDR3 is TGTGCCAGCAGGCTAGAGGTACTTAGTACTGAAGCTTTCTTT.

CDR3 sequence (DNA): TGTGCCAGCAGTCCTGACAGGGTAAGCAATCAGCCCCAGCATTTT. Its translation is CASSPDRVSNQPQHF. The chain uses TRBV27 and TRBJ1-5, with TRBD1 matching over 7 bases. CDR3 length: 15 amino acids. V lost 5 bases, J lost 1 base, and 5 bases stayed unmatched. CDR1 is MNHEY and CDR2 is SMNVEV in the germline V gene (reference sequence).

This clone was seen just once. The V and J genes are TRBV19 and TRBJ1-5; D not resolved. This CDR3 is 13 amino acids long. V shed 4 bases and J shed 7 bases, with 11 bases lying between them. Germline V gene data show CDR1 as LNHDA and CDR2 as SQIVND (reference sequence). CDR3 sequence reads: CASSRTLEQPQHF. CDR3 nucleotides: TGTGCCAGTAGTAGGACTCTGGAACAGCCCCAGCATTTT.

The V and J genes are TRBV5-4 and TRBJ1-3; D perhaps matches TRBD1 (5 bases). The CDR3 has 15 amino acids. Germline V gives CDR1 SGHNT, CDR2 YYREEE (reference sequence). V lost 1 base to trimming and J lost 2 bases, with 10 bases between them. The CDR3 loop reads CASSLQGFTGNTIYF. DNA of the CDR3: TGTGCCAGCAGCTTGCAGGGATTTACTGGAAACACCATATATTTT.

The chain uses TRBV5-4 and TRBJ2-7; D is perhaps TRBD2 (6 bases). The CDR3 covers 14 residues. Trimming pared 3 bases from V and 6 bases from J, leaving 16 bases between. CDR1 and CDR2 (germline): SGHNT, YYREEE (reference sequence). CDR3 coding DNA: TGTGCCAGCAGCTCGGGAGAACCAGGCCTCGAGCAGTACTTC. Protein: CASSSGEPGLEQYF.

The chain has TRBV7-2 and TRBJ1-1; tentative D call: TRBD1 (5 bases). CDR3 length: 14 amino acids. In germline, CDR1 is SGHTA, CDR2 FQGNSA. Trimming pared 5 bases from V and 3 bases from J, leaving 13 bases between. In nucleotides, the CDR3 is TGTGCCAGCAGCCCACGACGGGGGGACACTGAAGCTTTCTTT. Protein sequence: CASSPRRGDTEAFF. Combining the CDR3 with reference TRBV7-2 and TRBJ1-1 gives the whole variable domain GAGVSQSPSNKVTEKGKDVELRCDPISGHTALYWYRQSLGQGLEFLIYFQGNSAPDKSGLPSDRFSAERTGGSVSTLTIQRTQQEDSAVYLCASSPRRGDTEAFFGQGTRLTVV.

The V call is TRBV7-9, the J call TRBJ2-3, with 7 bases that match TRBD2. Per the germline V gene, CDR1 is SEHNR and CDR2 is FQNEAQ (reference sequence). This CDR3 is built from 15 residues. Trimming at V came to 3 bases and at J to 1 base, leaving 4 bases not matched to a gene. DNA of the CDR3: TGTGCCAGCAGCTTCGGCGGGGGAGGCACAGATACGCAGTATTTT. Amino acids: CASSFGGGGTDTQYF.

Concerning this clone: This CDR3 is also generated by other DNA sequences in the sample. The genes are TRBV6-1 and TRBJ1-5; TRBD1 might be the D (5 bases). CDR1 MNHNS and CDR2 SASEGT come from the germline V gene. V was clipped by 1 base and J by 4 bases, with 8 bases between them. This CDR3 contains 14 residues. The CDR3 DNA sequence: TGTGCCAGCAGTGAAGTAAGGGGTAATCAGCCCCAGCATTTT. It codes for CASSEVRGNQPQHF.